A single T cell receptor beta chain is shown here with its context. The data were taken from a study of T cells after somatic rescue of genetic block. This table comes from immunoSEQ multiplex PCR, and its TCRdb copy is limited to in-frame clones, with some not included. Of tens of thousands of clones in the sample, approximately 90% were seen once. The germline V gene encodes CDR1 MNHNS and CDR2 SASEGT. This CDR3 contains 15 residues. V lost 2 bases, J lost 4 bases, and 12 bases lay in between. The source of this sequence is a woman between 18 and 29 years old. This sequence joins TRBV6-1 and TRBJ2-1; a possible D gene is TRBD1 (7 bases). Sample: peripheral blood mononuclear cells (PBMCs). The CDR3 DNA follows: TGTGCCAGCAGTGAAATGGCAGGGGGGTACAATGAGCAGTTCTTC. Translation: CASSEMAGGYNEQFF.